These 11 T cell receptor beta chains originate from one sample sequenced in a study of T cell responses to AZD1222 COVID-19 vaccine. TCRdb keeps only in-frame clones here, not all; method: immunoSEQ multiplex PCR. The sample holds approximately 160,000 clones; about nine tenths are singletons and the top ten take around 3%. This sample comprised peripheral blood, obtained on day 0 of AZD1222 vaccination. These receptors were collected from an adult in good health.

In its sample, this clone was seen once. The genes are TRBV2 and TRBJ2-1; TRBD1 aligns across 9 bases. The J segment lost 5 bases and the V segment lost 5 bases, leaving 4 bases of the junction unmatched. This CDR3 comprises 14 residues. Germline CDR1 reads SNHLY; CDR2 reads FYNNEI. The chain's CDR3 is CASSKDRGNNEQFF. In DNA, the CDR3 is TGTGCCAGCAGTAAGGACAGGGGAAACAATGAGCAGTTCTTC.

The gene calls are TRBV18 and TRBJ1-2; D remains ambiguous. Germline V lookup: CDR1 KGHSH, CDR2 LQKENI. V lost 2 bases and J lost 0, with 4 bases in between. The CDR3 contains 13 residues. The CDR3 DNA reads TGTGCCAGCTCACCAGAAGCTAACTATGGCTACACCTTC. Its protein is CASSPEANYGYTF.

The rearrangement links TRBV19 to TRBJ2-5, with TRBD1 as a possible D gene (6 bases). CDR3 length: 14 residues. In germline, CDR1 is LNHDA, CDR2 SQIVND (reference sequence). Trimming took 0 bases from V and 9 from J, leaving 14 bases between them. The CDR3 DNA reads as TGTGCCAGTAGTATAGATAGGACTTCAGGGGCCCAGTACTTC. It specifies CASSIDRTSGAQYF.

This CDR3 is CASSLAHGPGNTIYF. The CDR3 DNA reads as TGTGCCAGCAGCTTAGCCCATGGGCCTGGAAACACCATATATTTT. The chain recombines TRBV7-2 with TRBJ1-3; D unclear. This CDR3 contains 15 residues. Trimming cost V 0 bases and J 2 bases, with 8 bases left between them. Germline V CDR1 and CDR2: SGHTA, FQGNSA. The entire variable domain, with the rest obtained from reference TRBV7-2 and TRBJ1-3, is as follows: GAGVSQSPSNKVTEKGKDVELRCDPISGHTALYWYRQSLGQGLEFLIYFQGNSAPDKSGLPSDRFSAERTGGSVSTLTIQRTQQEDSAVYLCASSLAHGPGNTIYFGEGSWLTVV.

The chain is built from TRBV2 and TRBJ1-1; D ambiguous. CDR1 SNHLY and CDR2 FYNNEI come from the germline V gene. V was pared by 11 bases and J by 1 base, with 8 bases between. The CDR3 is 11 residues long. CDR3 in amino acids: CAGRSNTEAFF. DNA for the CDR3: TGTGCCGGCCGCTCGAACACTGAAGCTTTCTTT. Variable domain in full (rest from reference TRBV2 and TRBJ1-1): EPEVTQTPSHQVTQMGQEVILRCVPISNHLYFYWYRQILGQKVEFLVSFYNNEISEKSEIFDDQFSVERPDGSNFTLKIRSTKLEDSAMYFCAGRSNTEAFFGQGTRLTVV.

J is TRBJ1-2 and V is TRBV6-5, with D perhaps matching TRBD1 (5 bases). This CDR3 region has 12 residues. The V end was cut by 4 bases, the J end by 7 bases, with 10 bases between. Germline CDR1 is MNHEY and CDR2 is SVGAGI. The CDR3 is CASSWGRAGYTF. CDR3 nucleotide sequence: TGTGCCAGCAGTTGGGGGAGGGCTGGCTACACCTTC.

The gene calls are TRBV25-1 and TRBJ2-1; D could derive from TRBD1 or TRBD2 (6 bases each). With 6 bases removed from V and 0 bases from J, the gap between germline ends came to 15 bases. CDR3 length equals 16 residues. Germline V CDR1 and CDR2: MGHDK, SYGVNS. The CDR3 nucleotides are TGTGCCAGCAGAGGGGGGCTCGCGAGCTCCTACAATGAGCAGTTCTTC. Protein product: CASRGGLASSYNEQFF.

The chain combines TRBV12-5 with TRBJ2-7; 10 bases align to TRBD2. Per germline, CDR1 LGHNT and CDR2 FRNRAP. CDR3 length equals 15 residues. After removal of 6 bases from V and 2 bases from J, the junction contained 7 bases not matched to a gene. CDR3 region: CASGPGLAKTYEQYF. CDR3 coding DNA: TGTGCTAGTGGCCCGGGACTAGCGAAAACCTACGAGCAGTACTTC.

The chain joins TRBV6-5 to TRBJ2-1; 8 bases are a match to TRBD2. J was trimmed by 9 bases and V by 4 bases; bases with no gene match: 11. Germline CDR1 reads MNHEY; CDR2 reads SVGAGI. The CDR3 sequence is 15 residues long. CDR3 DNA: TGTGCCAGCAGTTTCCCGATGGCGGGGGGAGGTGAGCAGTTCTTC. It yields the protein CASSFPMAGGGEQFF.

The chain recombines TRBV28 with TRBJ1-1; 7 bases line up with TRBD1. Germline V gives CDR1 MDHEN, CDR2 SYDVKM. This CDR3 is built from 14 residues. Unmatched junction bases numbered 5, after V lost 6 bases and J lost 1 base. The CDR3 DNA sequence: TGTGCCAGCAGCCTAAGGACAGGGAACACTGAAGCTTTCTTT. It yields the protein CASSLRTGNTEAFF.

The CDR3 loop reads CASSSTNQPQHF. CDR3 bases: TGTGCCAGTAGTTCCACCAATCAGCCCCAGCATTTT. This sequence joins TRBV19 and TRBJ1-5; D remains ambiguous. This CDR3 has 12 amino acids. Germline values: CDR1 LNHDA, CDR2 SQIVND (reference sequence). V was shortened by 5 bases and J by 3 bases, with 5 bases between the two germline ends.